The 27 T cell receptor beta chains given below trace back to one sample, sequenced in a study of T-cell memory formation after mild COVID-19. TCRdb reprocessed the 5' RACE reads via MiXCR and lists one record per CDR3 protein. Found here are 550,000 to 700,000 distinct CDR3 sequences, 18% of them singletons; the top ten hold 9.5% to 15%. Material for sequencing was PBMCs or a T cell subset sorted from them (not recorded which). Receptors were obtained from an adult woman who had mild COVID-19 (a few samples of this study predate the infection). Cell type and time point are not known.

The table lists this clonotype with a few counts. J is TRBJ1-2 and V is TRBV7-8, with D possibly being TRBD1 (5 bases). Between the trimmed V and J ends, which lost 5 bases and 4 bases, there was a span of 11 bases. Germline CDR1 SGHVS, CDR2 FQNEAQ. The CDR3 is 13 amino acids. The CDR3: CASSPKGLYGYTF. The CDR3 DNA reads as TGTGCCAGCAGCCCCAAGGGACTCTATGGCTACACCTTC.

V is TRBV5-1 and J is TRBJ2-7; 14 positions match TRBD2. Germline-derived CDR1 and CDR2 are SGHRS and YFSETQ. CDR3 length equals 17 residues. The trim removed 2 bases at V and 2 bases at J, leaving 6 bases unmatched. The CDR3 coding sequence is TGCGCCAGCAGCTTAGGACTAGCGGGAGGCCCTGCCTACGAGCAGTACTTC. This gives the protein CASSLGLAGGPAYEQYF.

This clonotype appeared a single time. The chain uses TRBV12-3 or TRBV12-4 and TRBJ2-7; 8 nucleotides agree with TRBD1. V trimming: 1 base; J trimming: 3 bases; junction bases outside the gene matches: 5. The CDR3 spans 15 residues. This CDR3 reads CASSLGWTGLYEQYF. The CDR3 DNA reads as TGTGCCAGCAGTTTAGGCTGGACAGGGCTCTACGAGCAGTACTTC.

The rearrangement joins TRBV5-1 to TRBJ2-3, with TRBD1 matching 9 bases. Germline trimming cut 0 bases from V and 7 bases from J; bases unmatched to any gene: 3. This CDR3 comprises 14 residues. Germline CDR1 and CDR2: SGHRS and YFSETQ. CDR3 region: CASSLGDRENTQYF. The CDR3 DNA is TGCGCCAGCAGCTTGGGGGACAGGGAGAATACGCAGTATTTT.

The chain employs TRBV6-2 or TRBV6-3 and TRBJ1-1; D possibly corresponds to TRBD1 (5 bases). Between the trimmed V and J ends, which lost 2 bases and 5 bases, there was a span of 15 bases. This CDR3 region has 15 residues. Germline values: CDR1 MNHEY, CDR2 SVGEGT. The DNA of the CDR3 is TGTGCCAGCAGTTACCCCCGGGGGGGGGTGACTGAAGCTTTCTTT. This codes for CASSYPRGGVTEAFF.

Many counts were recorded for this clonotype. This sequence joins TRBV10-3 and TRBJ2-5; possibly TRBD2 for D (6 bases). CDR1 and CDR2 (germline): ENHRY, SYGVKD. Trimming cost V 4 bases and J 4 bases, with 13 bases left between them. This CDR3 has 14 amino acids. The CDR3 here is CAISGFRGGETQYF. Here the CDR3 DNA reads TGTGCCATCAGTGGGTTCCGGGGAGGAGAGACCCAGTACTTC.

This chain links TRBV20-1 with TRBJ2-2; a weak D match, TRBD1 (6 bases). This CDR3 is 16 amino acids long. With 0 bases removed from V and 5 bases from J, the gap between germline ends came to 16 bases. Per germline, CDR1 DFQATT and CDR2 SNEGSKA (reference sequence). The CDR3 is CSARDREQGETGELFF. The CDR3 region has the DNA TGCAGTGCTAGAGATAGGGAACAGGGAGAGACCGGGGAGCTGTTTTTT.

This chain links TRBV6-5 with TRBJ2-1, with 14 bases fitting TRBD2. The CDR3 consists of 15 residues. From germline, CDR1 is MNHEY and CDR2 SVGAGI. After removal of 4 bases from V and 8 bases from J, the junction contained 4 bases not matched to a gene. Written as DNA, the CDR3 is TGTGCCAGCAGTTCGGGACTAGCGGGGGTCTATGAGCAGTTCTTC. Amino acid sequence: CASSSGLAGVYEQFF.

This clonotype came up a few times. The chain joins TRBV21-1 to TRBJ2-2. TRBV21-1 corresponds to a pseudogene. The CDR3 consists of 16 residues. CDR3: CASSTARTTNTGELFF. The DNA for the CDR3 is TGTGCCAGCAGCACTGCGCGCACTACGAACACCGGGGAGCTGTTTTTT.

This chain connects TRBV5-1 to TRBJ2-5; D might be TRBD2 (5 bases). Trimming cost V 1 base and J 7 bases, with 17 bases left between them. This CDR3 contains 15 residues. Germline V gives CDR1 SGHRS, CDR2 YFSETQ. As DNA, the CDR3 is TGCGCCAGCAGCTTGAGAGGGCCGCCGGGGTGGACCCAGTACTTC. Protein: CASSLRGPPGWTQYF.

A few counts support this clonotype. The chain combines TRBV12-3 or TRBV12-4 with TRBJ2-3, with 9 bases fitting TRBD2. This CDR3 contains 16 residues. The V gene end was trimmed by 7 bases and the J gene end by 4 bases; junction bases not matched to a gene: 12. DNA for the CDR3: TGTGCCAGCACCCTGGGGCTAGCGGGGCCCCCAGATACGCAGTATTTT. Amino acids: CASTLGLAGPPDTQYF.

The chain joins TRBV14 to TRBJ2-7; the match to TRBD2 covers 9 bases. This CDR3 comprises 16 residues. Per germline, CDR1 SGHDN and CDR2 FVKESK. Trimming removed 1 base from V and 1 base from J; junction bases left unmatched: 5. The CDR3 sequence: CASSQVSGSPSYEQYF. The CDR3 DNA sequence: TGTGCCAGCAGCCAAGTTAGCGGGAGTCCTTCCTACGAGCAGTACTTC.

The chain links TRBV4-2 to TRBJ1-2; unclear D gene. This CDR3 has 12 residues. In germline, CDR1 is LGHNA, CDR2 YNFKEQ. V was clipped by 0 bases and J by 13 bases, with 12 bases between them. CDR3: CASSQDFERCTF. The CDR3 DNA sequence: TGTGCCAGCAGCCAAGATTTTGAGCGTTGCACCTTC.

The chain couples TRBV7-9 to TRBJ2-1; 15 bases fit TRBD2. The CDR3 consists of 20 residues. Germline V CDR1 and CDR2: SEHNR, FQNEAQ (reference sequence). The ends lost 0 bases at V and 5 bases at J; junction bases unmatched: 11. The CDR3 loop is CASSLALVPGLAGGNNEQFF. In DNA form, the CDR3 reads TGTGCCAGCAGCTTAGCGCTGGTACCGGGACTAGCGGGGGGTAACAATGAGCAGTTCTTC.

This rearrangement joins TRBV24-1 to TRBJ2-3, with TRBD1 matching over 10 bases. Unmatched junction bases numbered 3, after V lost 10 bases and J lost 0 bases. The CDR3 contains 14 residues. Germline CDR1 and CDR2: KGHDR and SFDVKD. The CDR3: CATKTGGSTDTQYF. CDR3 nucleotides: TGTGCCACGAAGACAGGGGGCAGCACAGATACGCAGTATTTT.

The sample holds a few counts of this clonotype. The J gene is TRBJ2-1, the V gene TRBV5-5; D unclear. Germline V CDR1 and CDR2: SGHKS, YYEKEE (reference sequence). The CDR3 extends over 13 amino acids. The V and J ends lost 4 bases and 8 bases respectively, with 13 bases between them. The CDR3 sequence: CASSAPSMDEQFF. DNA for the CDR3: TGTGCCAGCAGCGCCCCCAGCATGGATGAGCAGTTCTTC.

In its sample, this clonotype was seen a few times. The chain carries TRBV7-8 and TRBJ1-5, with 7 positions matching TRBD1. The CDR3 has 15 amino acids. Looked up from germline, CDR1 is SGHVS and CDR2 is FQNEAQ. The V gene end was trimmed by 5 bases and the J gene end by 6 bases; junction bases not matched to a gene: 10. This chain's CDR3 is CASSEIEGALQPQHF. Written as DNA, the CDR3 is TGTGCCAGCAGCGAAATCGAGGGGGCGCTTCAGCCCCAGCATTTT.

The V gene is TRBV7-9, the J gene TRBJ1-5, with TRBD1 matching 7 bases. The ends lost 4 bases at V and 2 bases at J; junction bases unmatched: 8. This CDR3 is 16 amino acids long. From germline, CDR1 is SEHNR and CDR2 FQNEAQ (reference sequence). For the CDR3, the DNA is TGTGCCAGCAGCTGGTCAGGGGGTCTGGGCAATCAGCCCCAGCATTTT. This translates into CASSWSGGLGNQPQHF.

This clonotype was detected ten times or more. This chain uses TRBV20-1 with TRBJ2-3; 8 bases match TRBD2. The CDR3 length is 14 residues. Per germline, CDR1 DFQATT and CDR2 SNEGSKA (reference sequence). V shed 6 bases, J shed 1 base, and the junction held 6 bases outside the gene matches. The CDR3 spells CSANAGGRTDTQYF. The CDR3 nucleotides read TGCAGTGCCAACGCGGGGGGTCGCACAGATACGCAGTATTTT.

Ten or more counts support this clonotype. V usage is TRBV6-4 and J usage is TRBJ2-3, with D possibly TRBD2 on 6 matching bases. In germline, CDR1 is MRHNA, CDR2 SNTAGT. V was pared by 5 bases and J by 1 base, with 13 bases between. The CDR3 spans 15 residues. Here the CDR3 reads CASSLSSGGTDTQYF. The CDR3 DNA is TGTGCCAGCAGTCTATCATCGGGGGGCACAGATACGCAGTATTTT.

This clonotype was recorded a few times. V and J are TRBV4-1 and TRBJ2-7; 9 nucleotides align to TRBD2. The length of the CDR3 is 16 residues. Trimming removed 4 bases from V and 7 bases from J; junction bases left unmatched: 14. CDR1 and CDR2 from the germline V gene are MGHRA and YSYEKL. The CDR3 loop reads CASSRAFASGAGEQYF. The CDR3 nucleotides are TGCGCCAGCAGCCGAGCCTTCGCTAGCGGGGCGGGGGAGCAGTACTTC.

The rearrangement joins TRBV20-1 to TRBJ2-3; 16 nucleotides align to TRBD2. The length of the CDR3 is 15 residues. The germline gives CDR1 DFQATT, CDR2 SNEGSKA (reference sequence). Losses at the gene ends were 6 bases for V and 4 bases for J; bases not matched to a gene: 4. The CDR3 region is CSAEGTSGGADTQYF. DNA for the CDR3: TGCAGTGCAGAGGGGACTAGCGGGGGGGCAGATACGCAGTATTTT.

This clonotype has a handful of counts. V usage is TRBV5-1 and J usage is TRBJ2-7; D is ambiguous. CDR1 is SGHRS, CDR2 YFSETQ, per germline. V gave up 1 base and J gave up 4 bases, with 15 bases separating them. This CDR3 is built from 15 residues. Here the CDR3 reads CASSLNGLNKYEQYF. The CDR3 DNA reads as TGCGCCAGCAGCTTGAACGGGCTTAATAAGTACGAGCAGTACTTC.

The chain uses TRBV30 and TRBJ1-5; maybe TRBD1 (5 bases). Germline loops: CDR1 GTSNPN, CDR2 SVGIG (reference sequence). The CDR3 is 14 residues long. The ends were cut back, 1 base at V and 5 bases at J, with 12 bases in the middle. The CDR3 region has the DNA TGTGCCTGGAGTGGCTTGGGACGCGATCAGCCCCAGCATTTT. It is translated as CAWSGLGRDQPQHF.

This clonotype occurred many times. The chain carries TRBV18 and TRBJ2-6, with unresolved D. Germline CDR1 and CDR2: KGHSH and LQKENI. CDR3 size: 17 residues. With 0 bases removed from V and 2 bases from J, the gap between germline ends came to 11 bases. This CDR3 reads CASSPPSGPPGANVLTF. The CDR3 coding sequence is TGTGCCAGCTCACCACCGTCAGGCCCTCCTGGGGCCAACGTCCTGACTTTC.

A few counts support this clonotype. The chain links TRBV23-1 to TRBJ2-5; tentatively, D is TRBD2 (6 bases). TRBV23-1 is an ORF for which the function is uncertain. This CDR3 has 15 amino acids. V was clipped by 2 bases and J by 2 bases, with 12 bases between them. CDR3 in amino acids: CASSQERAGQETQYF. The CDR3 bases are TGCGCCAGCAGTCAAGAGCGGGCAGGACAAGAGACCCAGTACTTC.

In this sample, this clonotype turned up a few times. The DNA for the CDR3 is TGCGCCAGCAGCCCCGGACAGGGCGCCATTCAGTACTTC. This codes for CASSPGQGAIQYF. The chain combines TRBV5-1 with TRBJ2-4; 8 bases map to TRBD1. After removal of 4 bases from V and 9 bases from J, the junction contained 6 bases not matched to a gene. The CDR3 spans 13 residues. Germline CDR1 is SGHRS and CDR2 is YFSETQ.